The present TCR beta chain was sequenced within a study of T cell repertoires in cytomegalovirus infection. Study-level background: CMV infection plus the matching HLA type was flagged by public TCR beta signatures.

MiXCR, run by TCRdb on the reads, gives a single entry per CDR3 protein. Of around 270,000 distinct CDR3 sequences in the sample, approximately 9.1% are singletons; the top ten hold about 15%. Losses at the gene ends were 8 bases for V and 9 bases for J; bases not matched to a gene: 20. The CDR3 extends over 16 amino acids. Findings of the study overall: CMV-specific TCR beta clonotypes restricted by HLA-C dominated the ex vivo response. Using cumulative public TCR beta family frequency, the authors identified those who carried CMV together with the relevant HLA.

This clonotype was detected many times. Its antigen remains unknown. The chain carries TRBV5-3 and TRBJ2-1, with 7 nucleotides matching TRBD2. Being an ORF, TRBV5-3 has a function that is uncertain. The origin of this receptor is a human donor in good health (CMV status not recorded). Some clones in this sample may be carry-over from other donors' samples. The sequenced material came from PBMCs. CDR3 loop: CASSKEAGTLFGEQFF. The CDR3 DNA is TGTGCCAGCAGCAAAGAAGCGGGGACTTTGTTCGGTGAGCAGTTCTTC.